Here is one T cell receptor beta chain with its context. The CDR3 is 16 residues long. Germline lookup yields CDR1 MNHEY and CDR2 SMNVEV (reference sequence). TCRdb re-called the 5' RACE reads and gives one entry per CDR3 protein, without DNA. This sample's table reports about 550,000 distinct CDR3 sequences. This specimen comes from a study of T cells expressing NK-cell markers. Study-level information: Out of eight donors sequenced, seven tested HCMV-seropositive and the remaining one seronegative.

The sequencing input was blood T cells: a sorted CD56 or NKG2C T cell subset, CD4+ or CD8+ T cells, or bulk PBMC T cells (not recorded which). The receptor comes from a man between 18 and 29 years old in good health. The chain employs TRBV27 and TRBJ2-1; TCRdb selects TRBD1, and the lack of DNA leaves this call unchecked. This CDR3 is CASSLIQGWGNNEQFF.